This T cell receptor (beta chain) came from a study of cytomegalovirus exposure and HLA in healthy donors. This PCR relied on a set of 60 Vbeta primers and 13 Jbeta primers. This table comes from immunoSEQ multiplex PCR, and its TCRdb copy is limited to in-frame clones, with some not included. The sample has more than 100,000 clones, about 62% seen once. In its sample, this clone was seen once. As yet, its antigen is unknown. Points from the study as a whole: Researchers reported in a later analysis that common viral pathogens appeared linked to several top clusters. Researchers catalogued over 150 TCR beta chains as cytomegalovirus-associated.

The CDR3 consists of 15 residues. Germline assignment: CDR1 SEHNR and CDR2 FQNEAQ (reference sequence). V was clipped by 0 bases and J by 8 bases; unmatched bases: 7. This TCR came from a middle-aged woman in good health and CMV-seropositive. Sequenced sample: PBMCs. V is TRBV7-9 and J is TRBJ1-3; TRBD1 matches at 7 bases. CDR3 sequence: CASSLAQGGEDTIYF. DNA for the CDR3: TGTGCCAGCAGCTTAGCGCAAGGGGGCGAAGACACCATATATTTT.